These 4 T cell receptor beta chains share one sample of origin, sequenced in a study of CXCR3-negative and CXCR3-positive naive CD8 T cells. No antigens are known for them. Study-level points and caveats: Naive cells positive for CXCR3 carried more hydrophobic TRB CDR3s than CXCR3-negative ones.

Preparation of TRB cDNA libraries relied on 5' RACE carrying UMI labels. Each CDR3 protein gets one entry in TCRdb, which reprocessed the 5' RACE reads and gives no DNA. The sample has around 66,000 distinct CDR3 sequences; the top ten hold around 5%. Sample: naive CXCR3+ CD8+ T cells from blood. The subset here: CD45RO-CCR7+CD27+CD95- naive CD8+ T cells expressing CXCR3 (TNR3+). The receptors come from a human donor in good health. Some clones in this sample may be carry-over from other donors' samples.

CDR3 amino acids: CASSPPGEQFF. The chain employs TRBV6-2 or TRBV6-3 and TRBJ2-1; TCRdb's D call of TRBD1 is untestable without DNA. The CDR3 extends over 11 amino acids. Germline values: CDR1 MNHEY, CDR2 SVGEGT.

The CDR3 sequence is CSVESGTYNEQFF. This rearrangement joins TRBV29-1 to TRBJ2-1; the D gene TCRdb calls, TRBD2, cannot be checked with no DNA. The CDR3 loop spans 13 amino acids. CDR1 is SQVTM and CDR2 is ANQGSEA in the germline V gene.

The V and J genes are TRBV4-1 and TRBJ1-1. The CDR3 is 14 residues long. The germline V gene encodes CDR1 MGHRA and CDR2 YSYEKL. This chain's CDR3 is CASSQELSYTEAFF.

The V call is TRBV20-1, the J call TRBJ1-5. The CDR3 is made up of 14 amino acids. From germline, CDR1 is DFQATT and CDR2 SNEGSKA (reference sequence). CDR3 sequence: CSARDSDPSQPQHF.